The 19 T cell receptor beta chains below were found in one sample sequenced in a study of blood T cells in healthy people across ages. Through a sample-barcoded 5' primer and a J-beta primer mix, a second PCR was run for about 7 to 12 cycles. MiXCR, run by TCRdb on the 5' RACE reads, gives a single entry per CDR3 protein. The sample includes about 680,000 distinct CDR3 sequences, around 49% of them seen just once. Sequencing was done on a sample of blood. The receptors shown here come from a woman in her sixties or seventies in good health.

This clonotype was observed a few times. The chain recombines TRBV6-5 with TRBJ2-2, with unresolved D. The CDR3 is made up of 14 amino acids. V was shortened by 2 bases and J by 7 bases, with 11 bases between the two germline ends. Per the germline V gene, CDR1 is MNHEY and CDR2 is SVGAGI. CDR3 sequence (DNA): TGTGCCAGCAGTTACAGGCGTTTCCTCGGGGAGCTGTTTTTT. Translated, it gives CASSYRRFLGELFF.

The CDR3 DNA reads TGTGCCAGCAGTTCGTTTAGCACAGATACGCAGTATTTT. Translating it yields CASSSFSTDTQYF. The J gene is TRBJ2-3, the V gene TRBV12-3 or TRBV12-4; D is unresolved. This CDR3 has 13 amino acids. V was clipped by 4 bases and J by 0 bases, with 5 bases between them.

In this sample, this clonotype turned up a few times. CDR3: CAISEGDRGPYEQYF. CDR3 coding DNA: TGTGCCATCAGTGAGGGAGACAGGGGACCCTACGAGCAGTACTTC. The chain uses TRBV10-3 and TRBJ2-7, with 8 bases fitting TRBD1. V shed 2 bases, J shed 2 bases, and the junction held 5 bases outside the gene matches. The CDR3 contains 15 residues. Looked up from germline, CDR1 is ENHRY and CDR2 is SYGVKD.

This clonotype came up a few times. The rearrangement links TRBV9 to TRBJ2-5; possibly TRBD2 for D (5 bases). CDR1 and CDR2 from the germline V gene are SGDLS and YYNGEE. V was shortened by 0 bases and J by 11 bases, with 20 bases between the two germline ends. This CDR3 comprises 15 residues. The CDR3 bases are TGTGCCAGCAGCGTAGATAAGGTCGGCTCCTGGGAGCAGTACTTC. It yields the protein CASSVDKVGSWEQYF.

This chain uses TRBV12-3 or TRBV12-4 with TRBJ2-3; 11 bases are a match to TRBD2. CDR3 length: 20 residues. The V segment lost 3 bases and the J segment 5 bases; nucleotides outside the gene matches: 19. CDR3 sequence reads: CASSFWSSGRSRARGDTQYF. For the CDR3, the DNA is TGTGCCAGCAGTTTTTGGTCTAGCGGGAGGTCCCGTGCTCGGGGAGATACGCAGTATTTT.

This chain uses TRBV4-3 with TRBJ2-5; 9 nucleotides line up with TRBD1. The CDR3 loop spans 15 amino acids. Germline CDR1 is LGHNA and CDR2 is YSLEER. Trimming removed 4 bases from V and 2 bases from J; junction bases left unmatched: 5. CDR3 in DNA: TGCGCCAGCAGCCGGACAGGGGACTCACAAGAGACCCAGTACTTC. Residues: CASSRTGDSQETQYF.

The CDR3 bases are TGCAGTGCTCCGGGTCCCTCCGGGTTCACTGAAGCTTTCTTT. Translated: CSAPGPSGFTEAFF. The chain combines TRBV20-1 with TRBJ1-1; D not resolved. Germline V gene sequence: CDR1 DFQATT, CDR2 SNEGSKA (reference sequence). The CDR3 runs 14 residues. Trimming removed 5 bases from V and 4 bases from J, with 17 bases in between.

In this sample, this clonotype turned up a few times. The gene calls are TRBV6-2 or TRBV6-3 and TRBJ1-5, with D maybe TRBD1 (6 bases). The CDR3 contains 15 residues. V lost 0 bases and J lost 3, with 9 bases in between. From germline, CDR1 is MNHEY and CDR2 SVGEGT. In DNA form, the CDR3 reads TGTGCCAGCAGTTACTCACAGGGTGTCAATCAGCCCCAGCATTTT. Its protein is CASSYSQGVNQPQHF.

This clonotype showed up many times. The V call is TRBV7-2, the J call TRBJ2-3; tentatively, D is TRBD1 (5 bases). Looked up from germline, CDR1 is SGHTA and CDR2 is FQGNSA. Trimming pared 2 bases from V and 4 bases from J, leaving 10 bases between. The CDR3 has 14 amino acids. The CDR3 DNA sequence: TGTGCCAGCAGCTTACGCAGGGCCGCAGATACGCAGTATTTT. This gives the protein CASSLRRAADTQYF.

For this clonotype: Compared with germline, one end of the junction differs, possibly owing to a read error. This chain joins TRBV14 and TRBJ1-4; D uncertain. The CDR3 has 16 residues. Per germline, CDR1 SGHDN and CDR2 FVKESK. CDR3 DNA sequence: TGTGCCAGCACCCAAGAGGGCGGAACTCCTAATGAAAAACTGTTTTTT. It yields the protein CASTQEGGTPNEKLFF.

This clonotype occurred a few times. V usage is TRBV5-1 and J usage is TRBJ2-1; TRBD1 or TRBD2 may be the D gene (5 bases each). The CDR3 has 14 amino acids. Looked up from germline, CDR1 is SGHRS and CDR2 is YFSETQ. The V end was cut by 0 bases, the J end by 4 bases, with 8 bases between. The DNA for the CDR3 is TGCGCCAGCAGCTTGGAGGGACCGTACAATGAGCAGTTCTTC. Its protein product is CASSLEGPYNEQFF.

The chain joins TRBV2 to TRBJ2-2, with a tentative D call TRBD2 (5 bases). CDR3 size: 15 residues. V was pared by 6 bases and J by 0 bases, with 11 bases between. Looked up from germline, CDR1 is SNHLY and CDR2 is FYNNEI. The CDR3 spells CASRKSGANTGELFF. The CDR3 DNA reads as TGTGCCAGCAGAAAAAGCGGTGCGAACACCGGGGAGCTGTTTTTT.

As DNA, the CDR3 is TGCAGTGCCCAAAGCGGGAGCGGGAACACAGATACGCAGTATTTT. Translation gives CSAQSGSGNTDTQYF. This chain connects TRBV20-1 to TRBJ2-3, with TRBD2 matching 8 bases. V lost 6 bases, J lost 2 bases, and 10 bases stayed unmatched. Germline-derived CDR1 and CDR2 are DFQATT and SNEGSKA (reference sequence). This CDR3 is built from 15 residues.

The chain has TRBV5-6 and TRBJ2-7, with 9 bases lining up with TRBD1. With 7 bases clipped from V and 2 bases from J, the junction kept 10 bases outside the gene matches. Germline CDR1 and CDR2: SGHDT and YYEEEE. The CDR3 spans 15 residues. The CDR3, as DNA: TGTGCCAGCCACACACAGGGGGCTTTGGCCTACGAGCAGTACTTC. It translates to CASHTQGALAYEQYF.

This chain joins TRBV20-1 and TRBJ2-7; 7 positions match TRBD1. Trimming at V came to 0 bases and at J to 3 bases, leaving 5 bases not matched to a gene. The CDR3 loop spans 14 amino acids. Germline-derived CDR1 and CDR2 are DFQATT and SNEGSKA (reference sequence). The CDR3 spells CSAREQGMVYEQYF. The CDR3 DNA sequence: TGCAGTGCTAGAGAACAGGGGATGGTCTACGAGCAGTACTTC.

The chain recombines TRBV29-1 with TRBJ1-1, with D perhaps matching TRBD1 (5 bases). Trimming pared 6 bases from V and 1 base from J, leaving 9 bases between. Looked up from germline, CDR1 is SQVTM and CDR2 is ANQGSEA. CDR3 length: 12 residues. CDR3 protein: CSVPQENTEAFF. The CDR3 bases are TGCAGCGTACCACAGGAGAACACTGAAGCTTTCTTT.

This sequence joins TRBV20-1 and TRBJ1-3; 8 nucleotides agree with TRBD1. Germline V CDR1 and CDR2: DFQATT, SNEGSKA (reference sequence). The CDR3 has 15 residues. J was trimmed by 4 bases and V by 5 bases; bases with no gene match: 10. The CDR3 sequence: CSARHDRGRGNTIYF. The CDR3 nucleotides read TGCAGTGCTCGACATGACAGGGGAAGAGGAAACACCATATATTTT.

CDR3 in amino acids: CSGEWLAVCNEQFF. The CDR3 DNA follows: TGCAGTGGAGAATGGCTAGCAGTCTGCAATGAGCAGTTCTTC. V is TRBV20-1 and J is TRBJ2-1; the D gene is possibly TRBD2 (5 bases). V lost 7 bases, J lost 6 bases, and 19 bases lay in between. Germline V CDR1 and CDR2: DFQATT, SNEGSKA (reference sequence). There are 14 residues in the CDR3.

The chain has TRBV2 and TRBJ2-5; D perhaps matches TRBD2 (6 bases). Germline V gene data show CDR1 as SNHLY and CDR2 as FYNNEI. The germline V and J ends were trimmed by 6 bases and 5 bases, with 13 bases remaining between them. This CDR3 region has 13 residues. DNA for the CDR3: TGTGCCAGCAGGCTACGGGGGTGGGAGACCCAGTACTTC. Translation: CASRLRGWETQYF.